This passage covers 8 T cell receptor beta chains from one sample sequenced in a study of OX40 agonist ivuxolimab in advanced cancers. The method was immunoSEQ multiplex PCR; TCRdb's version includes in-frame clones alone and lacks a portion of them. The repertoire has over 55,000 clones, 65% to 85% of them found once; the top ten carry under 2%. The input for sequencing was CD4+ or CD8+ T cells sorted from blood, taken in a trial of the OX40 agonist ivuxolimab. The receptors were gathered from an adult with an advanced solid tumor such as melanoma, head and neck, liver or kidney cancer.

V and J are TRBV11-2 and TRBJ1-2; unclear D gene. Germline V gene lookup returns CDR1 SGHAT and CDR2 FQNNGV. V lost 4 bases and J 8 bases, leaving 14 bases between the germline ends. This CDR3 is built from 13 residues. CDR3 bases: TGTGCCAGCAGCTCCGGAATCGGGTTAGGCTACACCTTC. Its protein is CASSSGIGLGYTF.

The gene calls are TRBV9 and TRBJ2-7; unclear D gene. The CDR3 covers 15 residues. Per the germline V gene, CDR1 is SGDLS and CDR2 is YYNGEE. V lost 4 bases to trimming and J lost 3 bases, with 17 bases between them. This CDR3 is CASSPPPGPDYEQYF. For the CDR3, the DNA is TGTGCCAGCAGCCCCCCTCCGGGCCCAGACTACGAGCAGTACTTC.

The chain uses TRBV13 and TRBJ1-1, with TRBD1 identical over 7 bases. The CDR3 consists of 13 residues. The V segment lost 7 bases and the J segment 4 bases; nucleotides outside the gene matches: 6. CDR1 is PRHDT and CDR2 is FYEKMQ in the germline V gene (reference sequence). The CDR3 DNA follows: TGTGCCAGCACGATCACAGGGGCCACTGAAGCTTTCTTT. Its protein product is CASTITGATEAFF. The full variable domain, rest sourced from reference TRBV13 and TRBJ1-1, is AAGVIQSPRHLIKEKRETATLKCYPIPRHDTVYWYQQGPGQDPQFLISFYEKMQSDKGSIPDRFSAQQFSDYHSELNMSSLELGDSALYFCASTITGATEAFFGQGTRLTVV.

This chain uses TRBV5-1 with TRBJ2-3; D is unclear. The CDR3 extends over 12 amino acids. Trimming took 2 bases from V and 5 from J, leaving 6 bases between them. Germline V gene lookup returns CDR1 SGHRS and CDR2 YFSETQ. The CDR3 region is CASSLPGDTQYF. Here the CDR3 DNA reads TGCGCCAGCAGCTTACCGGGAGATACGCAGTATTTT.

The J gene is TRBJ1-2, the V gene TRBV5-1; 7 bases align to TRBD1. The V gene's germline CDR1 is SGHRS and CDR2 YFSETQ. The CDR3 contains 13 residues. Losses at the gene ends were 1 base for V and 7 bases for J; bases not matched to a gene: 4. The CDR3: CASSLTGEVGYTF. CDR3 in DNA: TGCGCCAGCAGCTTGACAGGGGAGGTTGGCTACACCTTC.

V and J are TRBV19 and TRBJ1-5; D ambiguous. V was cut by 3 bases and J by 1 base, with 10 bases left in between. The germline gives CDR1 LNHDA, CDR2 SQIVND (reference sequence). This CDR3 comprises 15 residues. The CDR3 region has the DNA TGTGCCAGTAGTATTGTCTTTGGCAGCAATCAGCCCCAGCATTTT. Residues: CASSIVFGSNQPQHF.

This clone was counted once. J is TRBJ2-2 and V is TRBV6-6, with 7 nucleotides matching TRBD2. V lost 7 bases, J lost 7 bases, and 9 bases stayed unmatched. Germline values: CDR1 MNHNY, CDR2 SVGAGI (reference sequence). CDR3 size: 14 residues. CDR3 region: CASTPWQRGGELFF. The DNA of the CDR3 is TGTGCCAGCACCCCATGGCAGCGGGGCGGGGAGCTGTTTTTT.

The chain couples TRBV5-5 to TRBJ2-7; 7 bases line up with TRBD2. Trimming cost V 0 bases and J 0 bases; bases outside gene matches: 6. This CDR3 has 16 amino acids. CDR1 is SGHKS, CDR2 YYEKEE, per germline (reference sequence). This CDR3 reads CASSLGLAAISYEQYV. CDR3 coding DNA: TGTGCCAGCAGCTTGGGCCTAGCGGCCATCTCCTACGAGCAGTACGTC.